The present TCR beta chain was sequenced within a study of CD8+ T cells in alopecia areata. Study as a whole: Treated individuals took tofacitinib by mouth, 5 to 10 mg twice daily.

This clone has only one observation. Treatment specified: oral pan-JAK inhibitor, 5-10 mg twice daily. The V gene lost 5 bases and the J gene lost 7 bases, with 20 bases spanning the gap. The CDR3 loop spans 15 amino acids. Per germline, CDR1 LNHDA and CDR2 SQIVND (reference sequence). The authors extracted RNA and reverse transcribed it into cDNA as the sequencing template. Measured with immunoSEQ multiplex PCR; TCRdb has only the in-frame clones, and not every one. The sample has about 88,000 clones, around 47% seen once. The clonotype was recovered from a human donor with alopecia areata. The specimen comprised CD8+ T cells sorted from blood, sampled at week 24, from a patient treated with tofacitinib. The chain recombines TRBV19 with TRBJ2-5, with D uncertain. The CDR3 sequence: CASSAPSDPTLTQYF. Here the CDR3 DNA reads TGTGCCAGTAGTGCCCCGTCGGACCCGACCTTGACCCAGTACTTC.